The 16 T cell receptor beta chains below all came from one sample that was sequenced in a study of T cell responses to AZD1222 COVID-19 vaccine. TCRdb's copy holds only in-frame clones and misses some; the assay was immunoSEQ multiplex PCR. The sample holds around 180,000 clones, 80% to 90% seen once. The sequenced sample was peripheral blood, obtained on day 0 of AZD1222 vaccination. All receptors derive from an adult in good health.

The chain combines TRBV28 with TRBJ1-2; D perhaps matches TRBD1 (5 bases). In germline, CDR1 is MDHEN, CDR2 SYDVKM. V was trimmed by 10 bases and J by 8 bases, leaving 32 bases between them. CDR3 length equals 17 residues. CDR3 protein: CATLGTDRATPMRGYTF. Written as DNA, the CDR3 is TGTGCCACCCTAGGGACGGACCGTGCTACTCCTATGAGGGGCTACACCTTC.

The V and J genes are TRBV30 and TRBJ2-1, with D perhaps given as TRBD1 or TRBD2 (7 bases each). This CDR3 is 13 amino acids long. The germline CDR1 and CDR2 sequences are GTSNPN and SVGIG (reference sequence). Between the trimmed V and J ends, which lost 8 bases and 0 bases, there was a span of 11 bases. Here the CDR3 DNA reads TGTGCCGGGGGGGACAGCTCCTACAATGAGCAGTTCTTC. Translated, it gives CAGGDSSYNEQFF.

The chain combines TRBV6-1 with TRBJ2-3, with 7 bases that match TRBD2. CDR3 length: 16 residues. V was pared by 4 bases and J by 2 bases, with 9 bases of the junction left unmatched. Per the germline V gene, CDR1 is MNHNS and CDR2 is SASEGT. For the CDR3, the DNA is TGTGCCAGCAGTGTATGGCGGGGGTCAAACACAGATACGCAGTATTTT. It specifies CASSVWRGSNTDTQYF.

The V gene is TRBV9, the J gene TRBJ1-2; tentatively, D is TRBD1 (5 bases). Germline CDR1 SGDLS, CDR2 YYNGEE. The length of the CDR3 is 15 residues. V lost 4 bases and J 0 bases, leaving 13 bases between the germline ends. The CDR3 DNA reads TGTGCCAGCAGCCCAGGTGGGGGTCCTAACTATGGCTACACCTTC. Translating it yields CASSPGGGPNYGYTF.

The J gene is TRBJ2-3, the V gene TRBV2, with D perhaps TRBD2 (5 bases). The CDR3 has 16 residues. Per the germline V gene, CDR1 is SNHLY and CDR2 is FYNNEI. The V and J ends lost 7 bases and 5 bases respectively, with 22 bases between them. CDR3 in amino acids: CASIPPMGGRRDTQYF. The CDR3 nucleotides read TGTGCCAGCATACCCCCCATGGGCGGGCGCAGAGATACGCAGTATTTT.

This clone has just one count. V is TRBV6-5 and J is TRBJ2-3; 11 bases agree with TRBD2. CDR3 length equals 14 residues. V was pared by 6 bases and J by 4 bases, with 3 bases of the junction left unmatched. Germline CDR1 reads MNHEY; CDR2 reads SVGAGI. CDR3: CASSETSGADTQYF. For the CDR3, the DNA is TGTGCCAGCAGCGAGACTAGCGGGGCAGATACGCAGTATTTT.

This clone appeared once. V is TRBV28 and J is TRBJ2-7; 9 bases are a match to TRBD1. The J segment lost 4 bases and the V segment lost 2 bases, leaving 6 bases of the junction unmatched. This CDR3 spans 15 amino acids. Germline values: CDR1 MDHEN, CDR2 SYDVKM. The CDR3 DNA sequence: TGTGCCAGCAGTTTAGGAGGGACAGGGCAGTACGAGCAGTACTTC. As protein: CASSLGGTGQYEQYF. The full variable domain, its missing parts supplied by reference TRBV28 and TRBJ2-7, is DVKVTQSSRYLVKRTGEKVFLECVQDMDHENMFWYRQDPGLGLRLIYFSYDVKMKEKGDIPEGYSVSREKKERFSLILESASTNQTSMYLCASSLGGTGQYEQYFGPGTRLTVT.

The chain is built from TRBV9 and TRBJ2-2, with D tentatively TRBD2 (5 bases). The germline V gene encodes CDR1 SGDLS and CDR2 YYNGEE. V lost 1 base to trimming and J lost 6 bases, with 16 bases between them. The CDR3 sequence is 16 residues long. CDR3 sequence reads: CASSVRSRTGSGELFF. DNA for the CDR3: TGTGCCAGCAGCGTACGTAGTCGGACGGGGTCCGGGGAGCTGTTTTTT. The entire variable domain, with the rest obtained from reference TRBV9 and TRBJ2-2, is as follows: DSGVTQTPKHLITATGQRVTLRCSPRSGDLSVYWYQQSLDQGLQFLIQYYNGEERAKGNILERFSAQQFPDLHSELNLSSLELGDSALYFCASSVRSRTGSGELFFGEGSRLTVL.

The chain joins TRBV19 to TRBJ2-1; 15 nucleotides align to TRBD2. V was pared by 7 bases and J by 6 bases, with 4 bases of the junction left unmatched. The CDR3 covers 15 residues. The V gene's germline CDR1 is LNHDA and CDR2 SQIVND (reference sequence). The CDR3 DNA reads as TGTGCCAGTAACCGGGGACTAGCGGGGGGCAATGAGCAGTTCTTC. Protein sequence: CASNRGLAGGNEQFF.

The chain has TRBV27 and TRBJ1-2; D unclear. This CDR3 is 16 amino acids long. Germline V gives CDR1 MNHEY, CDR2 SMNVEV (reference sequence). V lost 4 bases and J 3 bases, leaving 18 bases between the germline ends. The CDR3 spells CASSSVTETTHYGYTF. CDR3 sequence (DNA): TGTGCCAGCAGTTCCGTGACCGAAACAACTCACTATGGCTACACCTTC.

The chain uses TRBV5-1 and TRBJ2-1; 7 bases line up with TRBD1. Trimming removed 4 bases from V and 4 bases from J; junction bases left unmatched: 8. The CDR3 covers 15 residues. Germline-derived CDR1 and CDR2 are SGHRS and YFSETQ. CDR3 in amino acids: CASSRAGTEYNEQFF. The CDR3 DNA sequence: TGCGCCAGCAGCCGAGCCGGGACAGAGTACAATGAGCAGTTCTTC. The whole variable domain, remainder taken from reference TRBV5-1 and TRBJ2-1, is KAGVTQTPRYLIKTRGQQVTLSCSPISGHRSVSWYQQTPGQGLQFLFEYFSETQRNKGNFPGRFSGRQFSNSRSEMNVSTLELGDSALYLCASSRAGTEYNEQFFGPGTRLTVL.

This clone was seen just once. Other DNA sequences in this sample translate to the same CDR3. The genes are TRBV3-1 (or the pseudogene TRBV3-2) and TRBJ2-3; D uncertain. Germline V lookup: CDR1 LGHDT, CDR2 YNNKEL (reference sequence). This CDR3 region has 14 residues. The V gene lost 3 bases and the J gene lost 0 bases, with 7 bases spanning the gap. Here the CDR3 DNA reads TGTGCCAGCAGCCAGGGGTGGAGCACAGATACGCAGTATTTT. It translates to CASSQGWSTDTQYF.

V usage is TRBV19 and J usage is TRBJ1-3, with D maybe TRBD1 (5 bases). Trimming cost V 5 bases and J 5 bases, with 19 bases left between them. The CDR3 spans 16 residues. Per germline, CDR1 LNHDA and CDR2 SQIVND (reference sequence). The chain's CDR3 is CASSGVTTEGRNTIYF. CDR3 nucleotide sequence: TGTGCCAGTAGTGGGGTCACCACCGAGGGGAGAAACACCATATATTTT.

V gene TRBV6-5 combines with J gene TRBJ2-7; D gene unclear. Germline V CDR1 and CDR2: MNHEY, SVGAGI. V was cut by 2 bases and J by 5 bases, with 4 bases left in between. The CDR3 has 11 residues. The CDR3 DNA reads TGTGCCAGCAGTTACGTGAACGAGCAGTACTTC. Its translation is CASSYVNEQYF.

This clone was seen once. The gene calls are TRBV5-1 and TRBJ1-2; 8 bases map to TRBD1. The CDR3 contains 15 residues. CDR1 and CDR2 (germline): SGHRS, YFSETQ. Losses at the gene ends were 0 bases for V and 9 bases for J; bases not matched to a gene: 10. DNA of the CDR3: TGCGCCAGCAGCTTGGGTGGGACAGGACGATTCAGCTACACCTTC. Translating it yields CASSLGGTGRFSYTF.

This clone was detected only once. The chain combines TRBV6-5 with TRBJ1-2; D is unclear. The CDR3 is 12 amino acids. Germline V gene sequence: CDR1 MNHEY, CDR2 SVGAGI. V was pared by 8 bases and J by 6 bases, with 13 bases between. CDR3 in amino acids: CASLNGRNGYTF. CDR3 DNA: TGTGCCAGCCTGAACGGGCGAAATGGCTACACCTTC.